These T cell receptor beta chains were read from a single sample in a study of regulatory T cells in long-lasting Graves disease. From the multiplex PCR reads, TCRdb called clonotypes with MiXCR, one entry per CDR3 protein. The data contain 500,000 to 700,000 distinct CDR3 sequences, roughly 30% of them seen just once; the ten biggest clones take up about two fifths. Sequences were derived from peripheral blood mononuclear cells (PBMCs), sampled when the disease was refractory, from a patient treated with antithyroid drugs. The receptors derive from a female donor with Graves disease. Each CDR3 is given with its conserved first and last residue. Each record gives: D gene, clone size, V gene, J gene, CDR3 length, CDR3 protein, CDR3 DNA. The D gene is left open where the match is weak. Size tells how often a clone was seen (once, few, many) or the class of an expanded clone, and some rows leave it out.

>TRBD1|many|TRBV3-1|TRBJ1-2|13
CASSHGRGHGYTF
TGTGCCAGCAGCCACGGCAGGGGGCATGGCTACACCTTC
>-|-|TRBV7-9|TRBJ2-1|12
CASSFSGTYQFF
TGTGCCAGCAGCTTTTCCGGGACATATCAATTCTTC
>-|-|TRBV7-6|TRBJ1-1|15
CASSGRWQQNTEAFF
TGTGCCAGCAGCGGCCGGTGGCAACAGAACACTGAAGCTTTCTTT
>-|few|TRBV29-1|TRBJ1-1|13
CSAVRTAGTEAFF
TGCAGCGCCGTCAGGACAGCGGGCACTGAAGCTTTCTTT
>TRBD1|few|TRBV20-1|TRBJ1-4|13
CSASGQALEKLFF
TGCAGTGCTTCCGGACAGGCTCTGGAAAAACTGTTTTTT
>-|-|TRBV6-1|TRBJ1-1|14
CASTNRVGDTEAFF
TGTGCCAGCACCAACCGGGTAGGGGACACTGAAGCTTTCTTT
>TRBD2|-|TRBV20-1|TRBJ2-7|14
CSARGLAGVYEQYF
TGCAGTGCTAGAGGACTAGCGGGCGTCTACGAGCAGTACTTC
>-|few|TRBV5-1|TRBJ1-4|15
CASSPAGSTNEKLFF
TGCGCCAGCAGCCCGGCAGGGTCCACTAATGAAAAACTGTTTTTT
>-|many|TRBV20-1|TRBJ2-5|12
CSARGLGETQYF
TGCAGTGCTAGAGGACTAGGGGAGACCCAGTACTTC
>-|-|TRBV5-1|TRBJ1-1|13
CASRKEGLTEAFF
TGCGCCAGCAGGAAGGAGGGATTGACTGAAGCTTTCTTT
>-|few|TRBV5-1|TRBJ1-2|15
CASSPGQSSGYGYTF
TGCGCCAGCAGCCCCGGACAGAGCAGCGGCTATGGCTACACCTTC
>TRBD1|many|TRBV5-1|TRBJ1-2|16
CASSPTGQLSIYGYTF
TGCGCCAGCAGCCCGACGGGACAGCTCAGTATCTATGGCTACACCTTC
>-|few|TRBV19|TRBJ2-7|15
CASSIGLRVTYEQYF
TGTGCCAGTAGTATAGGGCTTCGGGTTACCTACGAGCAGTACTTC
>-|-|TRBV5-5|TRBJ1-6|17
CASSITGLSSYNSPLHF
TGTGCCAGCAGCATTACAGGGCTCAGCTCCTATAATTCACCCCTCCACTTT
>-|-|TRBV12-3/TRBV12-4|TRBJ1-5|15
CASRPLSSPAEPQHF
TGTGCCAGCAGACCCCTTAGCTCACCCGCAGAGCCCCAGCATTTT
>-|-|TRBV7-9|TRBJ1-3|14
CASRIVSSGNTIYF
TGTGCCAGCAGGATCGTCAGCTCTGGAAACACCATATATTTT
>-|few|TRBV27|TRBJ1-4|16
CASSLILGGTNEKLFF
TGTGCCAGCAGTTTAATACTTGGGGGAACTAATGAAAAACTGTTTTTT
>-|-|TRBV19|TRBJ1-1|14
CASTAGRRPTEAFF
TGTGCCAGTACCGCTGGACGAAGGCCCACTGAAGCTTTCTTT
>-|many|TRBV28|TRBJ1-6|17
CASSGGSGGFFSSPLHF
TGTGCCAGCAGTGGAGGGAGTGGGGGCTTCTTTAGTTCACCCCTCCACTTT
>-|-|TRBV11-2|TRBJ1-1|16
CASSLAFRRAHWEAFF
TGTGCCAGCAGCTTAGCATTTAGGAGGGCTCACTGGGAAGCTTTCTTT
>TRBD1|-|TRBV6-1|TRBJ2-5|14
CASRPDRVQETQYF
TGTGCCAGCAGACCCGACAGGGTCCAAGAGACCCAGTACTTC
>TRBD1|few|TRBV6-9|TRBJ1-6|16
CASSYPRQGKDSPLHF
TGTGCCAGCAGTTATCCGCGACAGGGGAAAGATTCACCCCTCCACTTT
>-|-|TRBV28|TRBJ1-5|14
CASSFRGNNQPQHF
TGTGCCAGCAGTTTCAGGGGAAACAATCAGCCCCAGCATTTT
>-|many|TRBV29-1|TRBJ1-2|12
CSVQGASWGYTF
TGCAGCGTTCAGGGTGCATCATGGGGCTACACCTTC
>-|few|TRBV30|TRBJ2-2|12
CAWSVNTGELFF
TGTGCCTGGAGTGTCAACACCGGGGAGCTGTTTTTT
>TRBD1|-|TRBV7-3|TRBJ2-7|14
CASSADRGAYEQYF
TGTGCCAGCAGCGCGGACAGGGGCGCCTACGAGCAGTACTTC
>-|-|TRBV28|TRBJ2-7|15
CATRGGAGVNYEQYF
TGTGCCACCAGGGGGGGTGCGGGAGTGAACTACGAGCAGTACTTC
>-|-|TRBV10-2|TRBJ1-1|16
CASSEILGTGNTEAFF
TGCGCCAGCAGTGAGATACTGGGGACGGGGAACACTGAAGCTTTCTTT
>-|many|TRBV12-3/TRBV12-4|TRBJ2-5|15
CASSLYGGPGETQYF
TGTGCCAGCAGTCTCTACGGGGGCCCGGGAGAGACCCAGTACTTC
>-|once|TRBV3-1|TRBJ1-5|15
CARSQVLGSNQPQHF
TGTGCCCGCAGCCAAGTATTAGGCAGCAATCAGCCCCAGCATTTT
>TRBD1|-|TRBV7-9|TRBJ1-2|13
CASSFGDREGYTF
TGTGCCAGCAGCTTTGGGGACAGGGAGGGCTACACCTTC
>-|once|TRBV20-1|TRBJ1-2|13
CSAIPTGAYGYTF
TGCAGTGCTATACCCACGGGGGCCTATGGCTACACCTTC
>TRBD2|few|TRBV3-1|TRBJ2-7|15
CASSLLAGGPSEQYF
TGTGCCAGCAGCCTACTAGCGGGAGGGCCCTCCGAGCAGTACTTC
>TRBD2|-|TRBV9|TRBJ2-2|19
CASSVAGIAGEGRTGELFF
TGTGCCAGCAGCGTAGCAGGTATAGCGGGGGAGGGAAGAACCGGGGAGCTGTTTTTT
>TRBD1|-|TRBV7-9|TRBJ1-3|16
CASSSGQSYSGNTIYF
TGTGCCAGCAGCTCGGGACAGAGTTACTCTGGAAACACCATATATTTT
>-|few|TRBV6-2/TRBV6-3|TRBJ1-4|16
CASSYSGVNINEKLFF
TGTGCCAGCAGTTACTCTGGAGTGAATATTAATGAAAAACTGTTTTTT
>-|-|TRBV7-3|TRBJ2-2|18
CASSRTAGTGANTGELFF
TGTGCCAGCAGCCGAACCGCTGGGACGGGAGCGAACACCGGGGAGCTGTTTTTT
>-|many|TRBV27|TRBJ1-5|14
CASSRGSSNQPQHF
TGTGCCAGCAGTAGAGGGTCCAGCAATCAGCCCCAGCATTTT
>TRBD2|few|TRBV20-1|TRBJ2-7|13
CSALAGGVYEQYF
TGCAGTGCCCTAGCGGGAGGTGTCTACGAGCAGTACTTC
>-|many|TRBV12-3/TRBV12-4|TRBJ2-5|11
CASSLKETQYF
TGTGCCAGCAGCCTTAAAGAGACCCAGTACTTC
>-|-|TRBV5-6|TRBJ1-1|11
CASSSVNRAFF
TGTGCCAGCAGCTCCGTAAACAGGGCTTTCTTT
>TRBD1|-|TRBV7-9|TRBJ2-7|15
CASSLAGTAVNEQYF
TGTGCCAGCAGCTTAGCCGGGACAGCCGTCAACGAGCAGTACTTC
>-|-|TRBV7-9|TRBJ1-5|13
CASSAGREQPQHF
TGTGCCAGCAGCGCAGGACGAGAACAGCCCCAGCATTTT
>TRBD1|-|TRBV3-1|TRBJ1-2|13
CASSQQGAYGYTF
TGTGCCAGCAGCCAACAGGGGGCCTATGGCTACACCTTC
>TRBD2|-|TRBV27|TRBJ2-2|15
CASSVLAGVTGELFF
TGTGCCAGCAGTGTATTAGCGGGAGTTACCGGGGAGCTGTTTTTT
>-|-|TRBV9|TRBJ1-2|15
CASSVGVGGDYGYTF
TGTGCCAGCAGCGTAGGTGTAGGGGGAGACTATGGCTACACCTTC